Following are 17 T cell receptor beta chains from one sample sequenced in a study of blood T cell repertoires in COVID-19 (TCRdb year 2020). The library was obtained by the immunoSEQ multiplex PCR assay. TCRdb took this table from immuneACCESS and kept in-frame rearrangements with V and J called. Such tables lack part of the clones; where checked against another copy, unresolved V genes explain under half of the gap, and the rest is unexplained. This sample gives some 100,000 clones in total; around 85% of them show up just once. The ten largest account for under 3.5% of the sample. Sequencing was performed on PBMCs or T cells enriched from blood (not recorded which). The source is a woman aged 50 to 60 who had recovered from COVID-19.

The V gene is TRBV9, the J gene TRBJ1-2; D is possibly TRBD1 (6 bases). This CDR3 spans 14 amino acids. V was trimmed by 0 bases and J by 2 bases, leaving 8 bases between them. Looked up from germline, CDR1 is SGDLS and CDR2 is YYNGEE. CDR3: CASSVGQENYGYTF. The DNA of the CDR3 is TGTGCCAGCAGCGTAGGACAGGAGAACTATGGCTACACCTTC.

As DNA, the CDR3 is TGTGCCAGCGCTAGCGGGACCTACAATGAGCAGTTCTTC. It yields the protein CASASGTYNEQFF. The chain is built from TRBV7-3 and TRBJ2-1; TRBD2 agrees at 9 bases. The trim removed 8 bases at V and 2 bases at J, leaving 1 base unmatched. Germline CDR1 SGHTA, CDR2 FQGTGA. This CDR3 is 13 amino acids long.

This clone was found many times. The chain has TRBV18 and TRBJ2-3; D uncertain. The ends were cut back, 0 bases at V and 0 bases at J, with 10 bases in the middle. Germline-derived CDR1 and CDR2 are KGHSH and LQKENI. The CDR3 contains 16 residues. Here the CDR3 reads CASSPPGRPSTDTQYF. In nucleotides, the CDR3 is TGTGCCAGCTCACCACCGGGCAGACCGAGCACAGATACGCAGTATTTT.

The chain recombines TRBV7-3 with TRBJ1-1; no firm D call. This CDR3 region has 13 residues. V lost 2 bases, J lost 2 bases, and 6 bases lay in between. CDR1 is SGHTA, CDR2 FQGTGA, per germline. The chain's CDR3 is CASSLVTNTEAFF. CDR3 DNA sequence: TGTGCCAGCAGCTTAGTGACTAACACTGAAGCTTTCTTT.

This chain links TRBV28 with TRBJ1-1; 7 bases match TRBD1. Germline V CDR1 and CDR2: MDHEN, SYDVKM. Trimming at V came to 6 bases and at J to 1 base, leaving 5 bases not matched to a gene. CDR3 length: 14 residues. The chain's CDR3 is CASRTGDGNTEAFF. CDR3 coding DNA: TGTGCCAGCAGAACAGGGGATGGGAACACTGAAGCTTTCTTT.

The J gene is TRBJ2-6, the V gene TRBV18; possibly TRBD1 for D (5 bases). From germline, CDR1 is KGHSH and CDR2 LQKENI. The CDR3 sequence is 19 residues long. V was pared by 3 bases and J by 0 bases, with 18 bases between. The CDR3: CASSPSRTWGPSGANVLTF. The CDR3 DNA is TGTGCCAGCTCACCCTCTCGGACCTGGGGCCCCTCTGGGGCCAACGTCCTGACTTTC.

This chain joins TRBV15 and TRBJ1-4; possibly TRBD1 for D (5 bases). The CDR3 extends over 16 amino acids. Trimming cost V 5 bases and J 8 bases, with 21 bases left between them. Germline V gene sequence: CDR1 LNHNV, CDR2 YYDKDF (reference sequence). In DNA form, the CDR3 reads TGTGCCACCAGCGATCCCAGGGCGGTGTCAGACGAAAAACTGTTTTTT. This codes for CATSDPRAVSDEKLFF.

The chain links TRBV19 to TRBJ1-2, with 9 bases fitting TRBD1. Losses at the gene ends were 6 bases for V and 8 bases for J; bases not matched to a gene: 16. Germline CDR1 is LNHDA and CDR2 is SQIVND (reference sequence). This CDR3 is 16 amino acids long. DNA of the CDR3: TGTGCCAGTAGGATTGCTTCGGACAGGGGAGTGGGCGGCTACACCTTC. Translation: CASRIASDRGVGGYTF.

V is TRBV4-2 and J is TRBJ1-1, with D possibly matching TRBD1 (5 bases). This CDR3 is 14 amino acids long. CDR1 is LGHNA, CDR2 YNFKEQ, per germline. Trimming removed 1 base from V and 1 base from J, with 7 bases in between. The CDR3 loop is CASSQGGGNTEAFF. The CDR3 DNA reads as TGTGCCAGCAGCCAAGGGGGGGGGAACACTGAAGCTTTCTTT.

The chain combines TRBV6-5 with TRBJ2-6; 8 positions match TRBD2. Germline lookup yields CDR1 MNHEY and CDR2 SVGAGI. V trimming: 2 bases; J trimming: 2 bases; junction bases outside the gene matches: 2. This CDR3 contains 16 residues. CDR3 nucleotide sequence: TGTGCCAGCAGTTACGGTAGCGGGGCTGGGGCCAACGTCCTGACTTTC. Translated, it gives CASSYGSGAGANVLTF.

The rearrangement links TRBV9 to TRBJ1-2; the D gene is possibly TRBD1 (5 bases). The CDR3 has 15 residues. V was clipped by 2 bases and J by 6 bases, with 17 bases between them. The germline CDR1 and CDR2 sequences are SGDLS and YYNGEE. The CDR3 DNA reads TGTGCCAGCAGCGTTATGGGTGGGTCCAGGGATGGCTACACCTTC. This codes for CASSVMGGSRDGYTF. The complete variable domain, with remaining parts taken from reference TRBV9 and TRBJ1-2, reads DSGVTQTPKHLITATGQRVTLRCSPRSGDLSVYWYQQSLDQGLQFLIQYYNGEERAKGNILERFSAQQFPDLHSELNLSSLELGDSALYFCASSVMGGSRDGYTFGSGTRLTVV.

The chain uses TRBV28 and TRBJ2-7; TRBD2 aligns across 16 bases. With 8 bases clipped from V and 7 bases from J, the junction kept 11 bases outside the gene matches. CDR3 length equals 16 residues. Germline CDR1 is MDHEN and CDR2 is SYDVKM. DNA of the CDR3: TGTGCCAGCCTGGGACTAGCGGGAGGGATTAGTAGGGAGCAGTACTTC. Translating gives CASLGLAGGISREQYF.

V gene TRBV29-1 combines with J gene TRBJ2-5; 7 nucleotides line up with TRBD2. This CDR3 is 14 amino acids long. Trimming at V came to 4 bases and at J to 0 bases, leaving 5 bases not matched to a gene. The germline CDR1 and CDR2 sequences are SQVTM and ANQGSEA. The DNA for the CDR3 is TGCAGCGTTGGATCCGGGGGGTACCAAGAGACCCAGTACTTC. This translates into CSVGSGGYQETQYF.

The DNA of the CDR3 is TGTGCCACCGGGACAGGACTTCTCTACGAGCAGTACTTC. It yields the protein CATGTGLLYEQYF. This chain connects TRBV15 to TRBJ2-7; the match to TRBD1 covers 8 bases. J lost 3 bases, V lost 8 bases, and 6 bases had no gene match. Germline V gene data show CDR1 as LNHNV and CDR2 as YYDKDF (reference sequence). This CDR3 spans 13 amino acids.

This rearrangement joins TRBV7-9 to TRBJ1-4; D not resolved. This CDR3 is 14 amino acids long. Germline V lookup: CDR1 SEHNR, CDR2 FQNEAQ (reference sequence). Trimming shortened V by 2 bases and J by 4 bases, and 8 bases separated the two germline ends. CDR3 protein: CASSLTYSNEKLFF. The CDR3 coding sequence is TGTGCCAGCAGCTTAACGTACAGTAATGAAAAACTGTTTTTT.

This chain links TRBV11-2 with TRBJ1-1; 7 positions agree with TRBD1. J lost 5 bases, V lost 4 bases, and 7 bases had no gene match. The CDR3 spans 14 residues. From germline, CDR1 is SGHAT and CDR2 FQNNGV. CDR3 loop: CASSSTTGRTEAFF. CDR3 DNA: TGTGCCAGCAGCTCGACGACAGGGCGAACTGAAGCTTTCTTT.

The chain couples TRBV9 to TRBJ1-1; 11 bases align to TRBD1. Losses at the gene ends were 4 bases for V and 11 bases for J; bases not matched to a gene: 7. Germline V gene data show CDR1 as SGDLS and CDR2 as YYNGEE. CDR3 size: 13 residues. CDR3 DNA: TGTGCCAGCAGCCTCCGGACAGGGGGCGTTGCTTTCTTT. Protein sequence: CASSLRTGGVAFF.